This T cell receptor beta chain was captured in a study of blood T cell repertoires in COVID-19. Study-level background: Collection of acute and convalescent COVID-19 samples took place in the United States, Italy and Spain. The analysed material was cDNA or gDNA that came from T cells, B-cell-depleted T cells, or PBMCs.

Germline V gene sequence: CDR1 LGHDT, CDR2 YNNKEL (reference sequence). J was trimmed by 2 bases and V by 4 bases; bases with no gene match: 2. The CDR3 loop spans 14 amino acids. This clone was recorded once. Original handling: The assay estimated nucleated cells by amplifying reference gene primers. Using immunoSEQ multiplex PCR, the repertoire was profiled, and TCRdb retains in-frame clones only, with some absent. For V, J and clone size, that table is used; D and trimming come from the DNA. The table records fewer than 250,000 clones, around 80% of them present only once. The chain recombines TRBV3-1 (or the pseudogene TRBV3-2) with TRBJ2-3, with 8 bases aligning to TRBD2. The sequence was collected from a woman between 50 and 59 years old with acute or convalescent COVID-19. Material for sequencing was peripheral blood. In nucleotides, the CDR3 is TGTGCCAGCAGCCCTAGCGGGCCCACAGATACGCAGTATTTT. Translating gives CASSPSGPTDTQYF.